Described below is a single T cell receptor (beta chain) sequence and its context. Original analysis: For nucleated cells, counts were estimated from reference gene primer amplification. TCRdb keeps only in-frame clones here, not all; method: immunoSEQ multiplex PCR. Clone size and the V and J calls come from that table; the DNA yielded D and trimming. The sample contains over 10,000 clones, approximately 86% of which appear only once. Germline V lookup: CDR1 SGHAT, CDR2 FQNNGV. CDR3 length: 17 residues. Trimming took 5 bases from V and 1 from J; bases not matched to a gene: 10. The sample comes from a study of blood T cell repertoires in COVID-19. Study-level background: Both acute and convalescent COVID-19 samples were obtained from the United States, Italy and Spain. PBMCs, B-cell-depleted T cells, or T cells were the source of the cDNA or gDNA that made up the material.

This TCR derives from a man older than 75 with acute or convalescent COVID-19. The chain has TRBV11-2 and TRBJ2-1; 8 positions match TRBD2. Input material: peripheral blood. CDR3 amino acids: CASSTRGAGVSYNEQFF. The CDR3 nucleotides are TGTGCCAGCAGCACGCGGGGAGCGGGAGTTTCCTACAATGAGCAGTTCTTC.